This T cell receptor (beta chain) was sequenced in a study of blood T cell repertoires in COVID-19. Clones were sequenced by immunoSEQ multiplex PCR, and TCRdb holds only the in-frame ones, with some missing. The sample yields about 200,000 clones, roughly 83% seen once. The sequenced sample was peripheral blood. This receptor was taken from a middle-aged woman with COVID-19, enrolled during active disease.

The CDR3 loop is CASSSTGRGSSYNSPLHF. The CDR3 bases are TGTGCCAGCAGCTCGACAGGCCGGGGCAGCTCCTATAATTCACCCCTCCACTTT. The chain recombines TRBV11-2 with TRBJ1-6, with D perhaps matching TRBD1 (6 bases). The CDR3 is 18 residues long. CDR1 is SGHAT and CDR2 is FQNNGV in the germline V gene. V was trimmed by 4 bases and J by 0 bases, leaving 16 bases between them.